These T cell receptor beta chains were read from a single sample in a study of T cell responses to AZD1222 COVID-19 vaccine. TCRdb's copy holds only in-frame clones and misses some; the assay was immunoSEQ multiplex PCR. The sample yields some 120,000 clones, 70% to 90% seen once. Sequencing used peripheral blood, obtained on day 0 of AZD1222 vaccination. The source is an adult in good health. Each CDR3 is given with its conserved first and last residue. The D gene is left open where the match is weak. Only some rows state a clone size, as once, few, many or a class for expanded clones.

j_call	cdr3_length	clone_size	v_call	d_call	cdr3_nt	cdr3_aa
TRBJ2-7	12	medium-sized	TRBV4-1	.	TGCGCCCCGCGAGTCAGCTCCTACGAGCAGTACTTC	CAPRVSSYEQYF
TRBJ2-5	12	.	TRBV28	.	TGTGCCAGCAGAGATTCCCTGGAGACCCAGTACTTC	CASRDSLETQYF
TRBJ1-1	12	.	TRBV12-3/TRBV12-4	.	TGTGCCAGCAGTTTAGCTAACACTGAAGCTTTCTTT	CASSLANTEAFF
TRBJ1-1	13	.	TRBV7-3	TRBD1	TGTGCCAGCTCGAGACAGGGGGACACTGAAGCTTTCTTT	CASSRQGDTEAFF
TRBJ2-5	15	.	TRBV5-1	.	TGCGCCAGCAGCTTGTCGCAGGGGACGGGGGAGACCCAGTACTTC	CASSLSQGTGETQYF
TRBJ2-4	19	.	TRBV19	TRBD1	TGTGCCAGTAGTAGGCGACAGGGGAAAGAGGACGGAGCCAAAAACATTCAGTACTTC	CASSRRQGKEDGAKNIQYF
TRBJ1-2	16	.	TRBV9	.	TGTGCCAGCAGCGGGGGAAGAAAGGCCGTTCCCTATGGCTACACCTTC	CASSGGRKAVPYGYTF
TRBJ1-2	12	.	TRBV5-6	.	TGTGCCAGCAGCTTAAGAACGTACGGCTACACCTTC	CASSLRTYGYTF
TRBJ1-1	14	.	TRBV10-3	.	TGTGCCATCAGCCCGGGACATAGAAACACTGAAGCTTTCTTT	CAISPGHRNTEAFF
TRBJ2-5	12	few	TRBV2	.	TGTGCCGCAAGAACAGGGCAAGAGACCCAGTACTTC	CAARTGQETQYF
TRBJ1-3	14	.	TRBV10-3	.	TGTGCCATCAGCAGCGAGCCCTCTGGAAACACCATATATTTT	CAISSEPSGNTIYF
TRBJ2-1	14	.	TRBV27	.	TGTGCCAGCAGTTTAACGGGTCTGAGGAATGAGCAGTTCTTC	CASSLTGLRNEQFF
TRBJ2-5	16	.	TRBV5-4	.	TGTGCCAGCAGCCCTCATTCTACAGGGAAAAAAGAGACCCAGTACTTC	CASSPHSTGKKETQYF
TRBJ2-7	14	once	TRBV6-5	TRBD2	TGTGCCAGCAGTTACGGGACTAGCGGGAGCGAGCAGTACTTC	CASSYGTSGSEQYF
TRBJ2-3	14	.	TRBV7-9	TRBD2	TGTGCCAGCAGCTTAGACGCGGGAGGGGATACGCAGTATTTT	CASSLDAGGDTQYF
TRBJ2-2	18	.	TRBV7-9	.	TGTGCCAGCAGCTCCCCGAAGGCCAGGCCCACACAGACCGGGGAGCTGTTTTTT	CASSSPKARPTQTGELFF
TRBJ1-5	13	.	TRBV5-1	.	TGCGCCAGCAGCTTTGGCAGTAATCAGCCCCAGCATTTT	CASSFGSNQPQHF
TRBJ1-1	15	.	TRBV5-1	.	TGCGCCAGCTCTGAGGGATCGGCCGTGAACACTGAAGCTTTCTTT	CASSEGSAVNTEAFF
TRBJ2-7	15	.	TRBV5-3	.	TGTGCCAGAAGCTGGCCCCAGGGAACGTCCTACGAGCAGTACTTC	CARSWPQGTSYEQYF
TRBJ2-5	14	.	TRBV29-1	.	TGCAGCGTTGAAAGTGGCAGGGCTCAAGAGACCCAGTACTTC	CSVESGRAQETQYF
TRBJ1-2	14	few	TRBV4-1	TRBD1	TGCGCCAGCAGCTCTGAACCTACCAGGGGGGGCTACACCTTC	CASSSEPTRGGYTF
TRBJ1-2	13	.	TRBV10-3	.	TGTGCCATCATGCCGGGGGCTAACTATGGCTACACCTTC	CAIMPGANYGYTF
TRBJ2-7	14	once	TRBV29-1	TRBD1	TGCAGCGTGGCCGCGGGACAGGGTGCTGCCGAGCAGTACTTC	CSVAAGQGAAEQYF
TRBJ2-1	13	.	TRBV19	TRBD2	TGTGCCAGTAAGGCTAGCGGGAGAGGTGAGCAGTTCTTC	CASKASGRGEQFF
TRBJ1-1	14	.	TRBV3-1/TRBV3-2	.	TGTGCCAGCAGCCAAAGTGCCGGGTTTACTGAAGCTTTCTTT	CASSQSAGFTEAFF
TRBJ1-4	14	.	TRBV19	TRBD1	TGTGCCAGTAGTTCAGGGGGCGCGGGGGAAAAACTGTTTTTT	CASSSGGAGEKLFF
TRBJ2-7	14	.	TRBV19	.	TGTGCCAGTAGTATAGCCGCAGCCTCCTACGAGCAGTACTTC	CASSIAAASYEQYF
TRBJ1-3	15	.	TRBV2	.	TGTGCCAGCAGTGCTGACAGGTACTCTGGAAACACCATATATTTT	CASSADRYSGNTIYF
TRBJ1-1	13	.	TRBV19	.	TGTGCCAGTAGCGACAGGCAGAACACTGAAGCTTTCTTT	CASSDRQNTEAFF
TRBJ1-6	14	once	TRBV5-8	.	TGTGCCAGCAGCTTGGATTTGGAGGGGGAAGTGCCCCACTTT	CASSLDLEGEVPHF
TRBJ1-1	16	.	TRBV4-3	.	TGCGCCAGCAGCCAAGAGCTAAGGGGAGAGGCCACTGAAGCTTTCTTT	CASSQELRGEATEAFF
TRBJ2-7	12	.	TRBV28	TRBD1	TGTGCCAGCAGGTCGACAGGGAGCGAGCAGTACTTC	CASRSTGSEQYF
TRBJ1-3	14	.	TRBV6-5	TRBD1	TGTGCCAGCAGAGCGACAGGGCATGGAAACACCATATATTTT	CASRATGHGNTIYF
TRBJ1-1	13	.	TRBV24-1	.	TGTGCCACCCGACCGGCAGGGTGGACTGAAGCTTTCTTT	CATRPAGWTEAFF
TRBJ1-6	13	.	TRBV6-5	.	TGTGCCAGCAGTTACTCGCGGAATTCACCCCTCCACTTT	CASSYSRNSPLHF
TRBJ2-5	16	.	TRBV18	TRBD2	TGTGCCAGCTCACCACCAACTGCGGGAGTCCAAGAGACCCAGTACTTC	CASSPPTAGVQETQYF
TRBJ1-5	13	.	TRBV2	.	TGTGCCAGCAGCCAGGTTTTCAATCAGCCCCAGCATTTT	CASSQVFNQPQHF
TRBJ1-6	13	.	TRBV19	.	TGTGCCAGTAGTGAGGCCGCGAATTCACCCCTCCACTTT	CASSEAANSPLHF
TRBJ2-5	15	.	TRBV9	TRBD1	TGTGCCAGCAGCGTAGACAGGGGGCTCCAAGAGACCCAGTACTTC	CASSVDRGLQETQYF
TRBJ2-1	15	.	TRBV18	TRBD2	TGTGCCAGCTCACCAAACGGGAGGTTTTGGAATGAGCAGTTCTTC	CASSPNGRFWNEQFF
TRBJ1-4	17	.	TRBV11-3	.	TGTGCCAGCAGCCCGATAGGAACAGGAAAGGGTAATGAAAAACTGTTTTTT	CASSPIGTGKGNEKLFF
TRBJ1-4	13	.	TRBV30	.	TGTGCCTGGAGTTCGGGGGGCCGTGGAAAACTGTTTTTT	CAWSSGGRGKLFF
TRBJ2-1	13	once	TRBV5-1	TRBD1	TGCGCCAGCACCCAGGACAGGAACAATGAGCAGTTCTTC	CASTQDRNNEQFF
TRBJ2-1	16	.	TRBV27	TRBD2	TGTGCCAGCAGTCTCAAAGCGGGAGTAACCGCCAATGAGCAGTTCTTC	CASSLKAGVTANEQFF
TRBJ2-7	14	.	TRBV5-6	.	TGTGCCAGCACCAAAGGGACACCAAGCTACGAGCAGTACTTC	CASTKGTPSYEQYF
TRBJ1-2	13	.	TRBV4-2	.	TGTGCCAGCAGCCAAGAAGAAAGCTATGGCTACACCTTC	CASSQEESYGYTF
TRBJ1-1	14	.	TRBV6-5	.	TGTGCCAGCAGCTACCGACAGAGGGCGACTGAAGCTTTCTTT	CASSYRQRATEAFF
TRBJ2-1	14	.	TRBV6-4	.	TGTGCCAGCAGTGACGGTGGGGGGCAGAATGAGCAGTTCTTC	CASSDGGGQNEQFF
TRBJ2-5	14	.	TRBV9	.	TGTGCCAGCTATCTAGCCGGAGGAGGAGAGACCCAGTACTTC	CASYLAGGGETQYF